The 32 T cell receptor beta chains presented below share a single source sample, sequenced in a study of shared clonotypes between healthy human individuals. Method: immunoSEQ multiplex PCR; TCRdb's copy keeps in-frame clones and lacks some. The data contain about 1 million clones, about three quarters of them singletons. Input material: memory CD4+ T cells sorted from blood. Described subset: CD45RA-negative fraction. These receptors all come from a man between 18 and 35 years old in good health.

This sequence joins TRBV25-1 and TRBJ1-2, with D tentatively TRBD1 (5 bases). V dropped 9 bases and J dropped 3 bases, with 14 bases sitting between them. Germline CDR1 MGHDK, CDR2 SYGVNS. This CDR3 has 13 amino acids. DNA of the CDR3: TGTGCCAGTTCCTCCGGGGCCTACTATGGCTACACCTTC. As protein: CASSSGAYYGYTF.

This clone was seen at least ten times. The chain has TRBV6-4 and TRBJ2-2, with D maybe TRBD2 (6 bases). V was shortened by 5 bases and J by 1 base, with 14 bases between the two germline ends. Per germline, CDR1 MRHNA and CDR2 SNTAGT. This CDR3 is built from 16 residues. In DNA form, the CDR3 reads TGTGCCAGCAGTCCCCTGGGACTCCAGAACACCGGGGAGCTGTTTTTT. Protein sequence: CASSPLGLQNTGELFF.

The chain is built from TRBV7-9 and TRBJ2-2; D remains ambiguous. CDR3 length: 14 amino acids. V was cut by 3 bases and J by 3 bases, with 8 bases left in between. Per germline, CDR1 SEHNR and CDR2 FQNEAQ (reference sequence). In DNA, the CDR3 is TGTGCCAGCAGCTTTTTTGGGTACACCGGGGAGCTGTTTTTT. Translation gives CASSFFGYTGELFF.

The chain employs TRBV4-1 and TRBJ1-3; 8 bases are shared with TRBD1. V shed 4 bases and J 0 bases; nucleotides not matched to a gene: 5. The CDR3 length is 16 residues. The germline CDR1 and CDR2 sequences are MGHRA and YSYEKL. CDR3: CASSPQGAGSGNTIYF. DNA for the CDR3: TGCGCCAGCAGCCCCCAGGGGGCTGGCTCTGGAAACACCATATATTTT.

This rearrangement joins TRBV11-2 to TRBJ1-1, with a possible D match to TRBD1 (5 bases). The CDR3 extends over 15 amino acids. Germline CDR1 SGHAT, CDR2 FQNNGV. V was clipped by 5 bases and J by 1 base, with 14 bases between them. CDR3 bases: TGTGCCAGCAGCCCAGACCCGGGGGGGAACACTGAAGCTTTCTTT. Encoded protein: CASSPDPGGNTEAFF.

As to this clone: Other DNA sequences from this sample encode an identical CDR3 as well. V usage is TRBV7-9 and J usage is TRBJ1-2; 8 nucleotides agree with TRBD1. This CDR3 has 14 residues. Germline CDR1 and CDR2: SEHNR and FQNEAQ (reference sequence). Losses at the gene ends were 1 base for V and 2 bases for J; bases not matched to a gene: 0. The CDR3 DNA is TGTGCCAGCAGCTTAGGACAGGGGAACTATGGCTACACCTTC. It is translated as CASSLGQGNYGYTF.

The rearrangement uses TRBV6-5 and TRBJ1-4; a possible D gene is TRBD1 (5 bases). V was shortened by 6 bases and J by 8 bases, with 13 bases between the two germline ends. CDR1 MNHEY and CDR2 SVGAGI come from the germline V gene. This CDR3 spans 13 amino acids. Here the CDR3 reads CASSRDSGEKLFF. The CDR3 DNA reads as TGTGCCAGCAGCCGGGACTCGGGCGAAAAACTGTTTTTT.

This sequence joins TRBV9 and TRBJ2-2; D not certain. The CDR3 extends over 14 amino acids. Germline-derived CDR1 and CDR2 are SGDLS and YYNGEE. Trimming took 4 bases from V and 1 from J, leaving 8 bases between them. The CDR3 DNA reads TGTGCCAGCAGCCCCTGGCAGAACACCGGGGAGCTGTTTTTT. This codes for CASSPWQNTGELFF.

The chain's CDR3 is CASSRGQYNEKLFF. The CDR3 DNA is TGTGCCAGTAGCCGAGGACAGTATAATGAAAAACTGTTTTTT. The genes are TRBV19 and TRBJ1-4, with D possibly being TRBD1 (6 bases). V lost 6 bases to trimming and J lost 4 bases, with 12 bases between them. CDR3 length: 14 amino acids. The germline gives CDR1 LNHDA, CDR2 SQIVND (reference sequence).

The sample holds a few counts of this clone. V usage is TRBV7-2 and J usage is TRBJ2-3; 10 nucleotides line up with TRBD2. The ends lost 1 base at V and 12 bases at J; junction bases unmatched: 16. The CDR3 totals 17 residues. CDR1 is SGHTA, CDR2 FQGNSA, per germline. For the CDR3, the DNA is TGTGCCAGCAGCTTAGGATTCCTAGCGGGAGCCCCCATGAGACAGTATTTT. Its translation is CASSLGFLAGAPMRQYF.

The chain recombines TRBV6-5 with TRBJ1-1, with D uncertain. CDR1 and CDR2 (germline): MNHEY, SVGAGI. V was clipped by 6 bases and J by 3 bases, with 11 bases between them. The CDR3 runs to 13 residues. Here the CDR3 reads CASSPGEHTEAFF. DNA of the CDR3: TGTGCCAGCAGCCCTGGGGAGCACACTGAAGCTTTCTTT.

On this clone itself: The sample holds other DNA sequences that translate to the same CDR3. CDR3 residues: CASSLEGGVSTEAFF. Written as DNA, the CDR3 is TGTGCCAGCAGCTTAGAAGGGGGGGTGTCCACTGAAGCTTTCTTT. This chain connects TRBV11-2 to TRBJ1-1; tentative D call: TRBD1 (6 bases). Germline CDR1 is SGHAT and CDR2 is FQNNGV. Trimming removed 0 bases from V and 4 bases from J, with 12 bases in between. This CDR3 region has 15 residues.

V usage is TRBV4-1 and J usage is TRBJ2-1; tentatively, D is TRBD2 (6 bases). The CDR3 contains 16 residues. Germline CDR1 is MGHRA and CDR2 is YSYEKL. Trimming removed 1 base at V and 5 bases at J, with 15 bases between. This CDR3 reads CASSQAARECHNEQFF. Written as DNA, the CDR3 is TGCGCCAGCAGCCAAGCCGCGCGGGAATGTCACAATGAGCAGTTCTTC.

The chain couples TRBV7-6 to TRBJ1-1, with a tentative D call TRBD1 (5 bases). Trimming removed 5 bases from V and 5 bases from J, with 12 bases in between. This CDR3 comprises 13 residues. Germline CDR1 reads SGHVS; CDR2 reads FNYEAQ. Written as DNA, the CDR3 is TGTGCCAGCAGCCAGGCGGGGGAAACTGAAGCTTTCTTT. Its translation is CASSQAGETEAFF.

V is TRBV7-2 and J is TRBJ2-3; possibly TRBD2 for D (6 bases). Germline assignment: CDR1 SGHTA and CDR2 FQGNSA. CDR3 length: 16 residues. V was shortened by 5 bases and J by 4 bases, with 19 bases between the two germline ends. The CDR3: CASSASSANGPDTQYF. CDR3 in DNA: TGTGCCAGCAGCGCGTCTAGCGCAAACGGGCCAGATACGCAGTATTTT. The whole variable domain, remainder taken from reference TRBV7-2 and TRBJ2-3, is GAGVSQSPSNKVTEKGKDVELRCDPISGHTALYWYRQSLGQGLEFLIYFQGNSAPDKSGLPSDRFSAERTGGSVSTLTIQRTQQEDSAVYLCASSASSANGPDTQYFGPGTRLTVL.

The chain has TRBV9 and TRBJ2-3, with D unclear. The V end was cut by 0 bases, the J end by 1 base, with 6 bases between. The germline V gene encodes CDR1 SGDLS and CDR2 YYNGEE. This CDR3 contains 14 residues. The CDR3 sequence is CASSVGLRTDTQYF. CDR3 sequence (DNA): TGTGCCAGCAGCGTAGGACTCCGCACAGATACGCAGTATTTT.

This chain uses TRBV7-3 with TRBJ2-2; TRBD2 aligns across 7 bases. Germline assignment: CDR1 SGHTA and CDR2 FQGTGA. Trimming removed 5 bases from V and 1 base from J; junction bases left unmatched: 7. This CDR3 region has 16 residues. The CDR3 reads CASSPRVAGNTGELFF. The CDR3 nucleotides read TGTGCCAGCAGCCCCCGAGTAGCGGGGAACACCGGGGAGCTGTTTTTT.

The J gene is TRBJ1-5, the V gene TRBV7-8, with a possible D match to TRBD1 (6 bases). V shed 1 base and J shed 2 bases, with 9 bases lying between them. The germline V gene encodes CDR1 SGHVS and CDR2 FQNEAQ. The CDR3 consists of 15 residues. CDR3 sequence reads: CASSLVKGGNQPQHF. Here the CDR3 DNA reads TGTGCCAGCAGCTTAGTAAAGGGGGGCAATCAGCCCCAGCATTTT. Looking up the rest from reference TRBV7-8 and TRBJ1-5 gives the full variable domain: GAGVSQSPRYKVAKRGQDVALRCDPISGHVSLFWYQQALGQGPEFLTYFQNEAQLDKSGLPSDRFFAERPEGSVSTLKIQRTQQEDSAVYLCASSLVKGGNQPQHFGDGTRLSIL.

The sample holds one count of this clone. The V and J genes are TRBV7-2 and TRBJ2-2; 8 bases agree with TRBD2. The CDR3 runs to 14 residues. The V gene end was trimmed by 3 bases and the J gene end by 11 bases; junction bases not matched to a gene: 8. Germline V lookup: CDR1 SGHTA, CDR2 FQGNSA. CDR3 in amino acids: CASSLLAGLSELFF. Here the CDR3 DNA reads TGTGCCAGCAGCTTGTTAGCGGGGTTATCCGAGCTGTTTTTT.

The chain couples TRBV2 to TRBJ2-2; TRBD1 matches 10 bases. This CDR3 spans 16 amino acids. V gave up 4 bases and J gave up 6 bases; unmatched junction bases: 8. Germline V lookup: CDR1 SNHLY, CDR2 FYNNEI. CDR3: CASSVPGQGIAGELFF. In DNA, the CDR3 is TGTGCCAGCAGTGTCCCGGGACAGGGGATCGCCGGGGAGCTGTTTTTT.

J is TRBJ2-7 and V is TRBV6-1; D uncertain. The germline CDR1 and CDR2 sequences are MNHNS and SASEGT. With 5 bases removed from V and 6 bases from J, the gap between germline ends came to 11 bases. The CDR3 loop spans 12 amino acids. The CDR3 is CASSSRWGEQYF. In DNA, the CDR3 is TGTGCCAGCAGTTCACGGTGGGGCGAGCAGTACTTC.

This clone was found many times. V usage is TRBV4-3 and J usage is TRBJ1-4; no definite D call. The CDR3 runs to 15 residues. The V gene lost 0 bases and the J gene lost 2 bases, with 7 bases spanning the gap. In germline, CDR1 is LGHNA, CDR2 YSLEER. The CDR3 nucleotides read TGCGCCAGCAGCCAAGATGGGATGACTAATGAAAAACTGTTTTTT. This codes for CASSQDGMTNEKLFF.

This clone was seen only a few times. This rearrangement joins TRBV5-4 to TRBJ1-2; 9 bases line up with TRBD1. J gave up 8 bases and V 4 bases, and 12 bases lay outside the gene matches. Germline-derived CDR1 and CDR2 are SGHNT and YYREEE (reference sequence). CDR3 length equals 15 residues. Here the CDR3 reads CASSAGQGRSLGYTF. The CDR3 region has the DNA TGTGCCAGCAGCGCGGGACAGGGAAGGAGCCTCGGCTACACCTTC.

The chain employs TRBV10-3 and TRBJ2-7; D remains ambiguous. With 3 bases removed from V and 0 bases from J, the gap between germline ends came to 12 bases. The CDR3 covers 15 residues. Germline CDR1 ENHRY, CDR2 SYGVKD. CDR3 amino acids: CAISEMLEPSYEQYF. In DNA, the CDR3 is TGTGCCATCAGTGAAATGCTGGAACCCTCCTACGAGCAGTACTTC.

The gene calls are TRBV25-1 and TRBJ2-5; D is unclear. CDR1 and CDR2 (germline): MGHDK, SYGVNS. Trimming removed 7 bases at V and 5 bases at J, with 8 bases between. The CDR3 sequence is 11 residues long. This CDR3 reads CASKARETQYF. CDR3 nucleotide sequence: TGTGCCAGCAAAGCGAGGGAGACCCAGTACTTC.

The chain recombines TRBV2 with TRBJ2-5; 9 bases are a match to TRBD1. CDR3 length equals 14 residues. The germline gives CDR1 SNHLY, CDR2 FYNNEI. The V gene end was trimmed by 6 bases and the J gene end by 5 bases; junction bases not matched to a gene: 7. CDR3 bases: TGTGCCAGCAGGCGGACAGGGGCCGGCGAGACCCAGTACTTC. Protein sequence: CASRRTGAGETQYF.

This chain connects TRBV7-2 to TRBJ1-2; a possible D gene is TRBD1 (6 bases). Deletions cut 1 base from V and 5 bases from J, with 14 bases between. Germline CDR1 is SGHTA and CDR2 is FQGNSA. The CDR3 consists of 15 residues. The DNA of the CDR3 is TGTGCCAGCAGCTTAGATTGGACAGCATCATATGGCTACACCTTC. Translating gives CASSLDWTASYGYTF.

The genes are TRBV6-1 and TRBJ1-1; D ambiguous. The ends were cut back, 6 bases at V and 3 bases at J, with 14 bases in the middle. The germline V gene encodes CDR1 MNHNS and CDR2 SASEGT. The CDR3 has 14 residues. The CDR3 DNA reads TGTGCCAGCAGGGACGCTCTTCGGGACACTGAAGCTTTCTTT. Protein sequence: CASRDALRDTEAFF.

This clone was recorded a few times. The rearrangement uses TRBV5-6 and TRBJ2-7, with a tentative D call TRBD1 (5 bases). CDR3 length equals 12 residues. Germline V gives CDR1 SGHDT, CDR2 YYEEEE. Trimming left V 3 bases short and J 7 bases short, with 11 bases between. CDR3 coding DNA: TGTGCCAGCAGCTCGGTACAGGTGGAGCAGTACTTC. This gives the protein CASSSVQVEQYF.

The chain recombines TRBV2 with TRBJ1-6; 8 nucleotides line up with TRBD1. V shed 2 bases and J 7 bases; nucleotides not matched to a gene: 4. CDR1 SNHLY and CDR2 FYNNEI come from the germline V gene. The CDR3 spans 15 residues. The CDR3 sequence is CASSEWTGRNSPLHF. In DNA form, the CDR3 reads TGTGCCAGCAGTGAATGGACAGGGCGGAATTCACCCCTCCACTTT.

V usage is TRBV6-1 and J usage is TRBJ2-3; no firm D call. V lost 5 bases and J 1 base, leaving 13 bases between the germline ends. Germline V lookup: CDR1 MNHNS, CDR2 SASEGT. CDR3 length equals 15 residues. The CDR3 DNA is TGTGCCAGCAGTCGACTTGTGACGGGCACAGATACGCAGTATTTT. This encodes CASSRLVTGTDTQYF.

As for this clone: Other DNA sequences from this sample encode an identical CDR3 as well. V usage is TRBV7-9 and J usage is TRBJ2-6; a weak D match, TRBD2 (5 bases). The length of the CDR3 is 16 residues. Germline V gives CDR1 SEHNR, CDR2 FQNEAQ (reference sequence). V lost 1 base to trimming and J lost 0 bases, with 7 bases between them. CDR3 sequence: CASSLGEGSGANVLTF. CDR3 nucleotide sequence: TGTGCCAGCAGCTTAGGCGAGGGCTCTGGGGCCAACGTCCTGACTTTC.